The subject of this entry is one T cell receptor (beta chain). Its antigen is as yet unknown. The data were obtained in a study of cytomegalovirus exposure and HLA in healthy donors. General study results and limits: In vitro, three CMV-associated chains proved specific for CMV antigens.

The CDR3 sequence is 23 residues long. J lost 0 bases, V lost 0 bases, and 22 bases had no gene match. Germline loops: CDR1 SGHRS, CDR2 YFSETQ. The PCR had 60 Vbeta and 13 Jbeta primers. Sequencing used immunoSEQ multiplex PCR; TCRdb keeps in-frame clones, though not all of them. The table includes about 95,000 clones, roughly four fifths detected once. The TCR comes from a man in his thirties or forties in good health and CMV-seropositive. This chain joins TRBV5-1 and TRBJ2-5; TRBD2 aligns across 11 bases. Source material: PBMCs. The CDR3 DNA reads TGCGCCAGCAGCTTGGGACGGACAGGGTCTAGCGGGAGGTCCCAGCCGTACCAAGAGACCCAGTACTTC. Amino acid sequence: CASSLGRTGSSGRSQPYQETQYF.